These 8 T cell receptor beta chains were sequenced from one sample in a study of cytomegalovirus exposure and HLA in healthy donors. Both 60 Vbeta primers and 13 Jbeta primers went into the PCR. Clones were sequenced by immunoSEQ multiplex PCR, and TCRdb holds only the in-frame ones, with some missing. The repertoire holds 99,000 or so clones, with around 63% as singletons. Sequencing used PBMCs. The source is a man under 40 in good health and CMV-seronegative.

CDR3 in amino acids: CASSTGLAYEQYF. The CDR3 nucleotides are TGTGCCAGCAGCACCGGACTAGCGTACGAGCAGTACTTC. The rearrangement uses TRBV13 and TRBJ2-7; 9 positions match TRBD2. In germline, CDR1 is PRHDT, CDR2 FYEKMQ (reference sequence). The CDR3 is 13 amino acids. Germline trimming cut 5 bases from V and 4 bases from J; bases unmatched to any gene: 3.

The CDR3 sequence: CASSPGLAGGQETQYF. The CDR3 nucleotides are TGTGCCAGCAGCCCGGGACTAGCGGGAGGTCAAGAGACCCAGTACTTC. The chain joins TRBV11-2 to TRBJ2-5; 15 nucleotides align to TRBD2. The CDR3 is 16 amino acids. The ends lost 5 bases at V and 2 bases at J; junction bases unmatched: 3. Germline CDR1 SGHAT, CDR2 FQNNGV.

This sequence joins TRBV7-9 and TRBJ1-2; D is uncertain. Germline lookup yields CDR1 SEHNR and CDR2 FQNEAQ (reference sequence). Trimming took off 5 bases at V and 3 bases at J, with 16 bases between the two ends. The length of the CDR3 is 15 residues. This CDR3 is CASSLSNVADYGYTF. DNA for the CDR3: TGTGCCAGCAGCCTCTCGAACGTGGCAGACTATGGCTACACCTTC.

V is TRBV29-1 and J is TRBJ1-2, with 7 bases that match TRBD1. This CDR3 is 12 amino acids long. V lost 6 bases, J lost 0 bases, and 1 base stayed unmatched. Germline-derived CDR1 and CDR2 are SQVTM and ANQGSEA. The CDR3 region is CSVDRANYGYTF. The DNA for the CDR3 is TGCAGCGTAGACAGGGCTAACTATGGCTACACCTTC.

The V gene is TRBV7-2, the J gene TRBJ2-1, with 9 nucleotides matching TRBD2. J lost 7 bases, V lost 5 bases, and 12 bases had no gene match. Germline V gene lookup returns CDR1 SGHTA and CDR2 FQGNSA. The CDR3 has 16 residues. This CDR3 reads CASSPSIAGVGNEQFF. The DNA of the CDR3 is TGTGCCAGCAGCCCAAGCATAGCGGGAGTGGGGAATGAGCAGTTCTTC.

V gene TRBV6-5 combines with J gene TRBJ1-1, with 9 nucleotides matching TRBD1. CDR1 MNHEY and CDR2 SVGAGI come from the germline V gene. The CDR3 sequence is 12 residues long. V lost 4 bases and J lost 11; bases outside the gene matches: 5. The CDR3 DNA is TGTGCCAGCAGTTCCCGGGACAGGGCCGCTTTCTTT. Translation: CASSSRDRAAFF.

This clone was counted between two and nine times. The gene calls are TRBV30 and TRBJ2-7; 8 bases are shared with TRBD2. The CDR3 is made up of 14 amino acids. In germline, CDR1 is GTSNPN, CDR2 SVGIG (reference sequence). Trimming cost V 3 bases and J 2 bases; bases outside gene matches: 6. The CDR3 DNA reads TGTGCCTGGAGAGCCAGCGGGAGAACCTACGAGCAGTACTTC. Translation gives CAWRASGRTYEQYF.

V gene TRBV27 combines with J gene TRBJ2-1; 10 bases align to TRBD1. This CDR3 has 14 residues. Germline values: CDR1 MNHEY, CDR2 SMNVEV (reference sequence). The trim removed 5 bases at V and 8 bases at J, leaving 6 bases unmatched. The CDR3 nucleotides read TGTGCCAGCAGTCCAGACAGGGGGCTCGATGAGCAGTTCTTC. This encodes CASSPDRGLDEQFF.